The entry below describes one T cell receptor (beta chain). This sample is part of a study of cytomegalovirus exposure and HLA in healthy donors. At the level of the study: When 350 to 500 donors were genotyped, just over 80% of them were found to fall in the Caucasian-associated ancestry cluster.

Primers: 60 Vbeta forward and 13 Jbeta reverse. Method: immunoSEQ multiplex PCR; TCRdb's copy keeps in-frame clones and lacks some. The repertoire holds about 200,000 clones, around 77% seen once, with roughly 3% in the top ten. The receptor comes from a woman younger than 45 in good health and CMV-seronegative. The specimen was PBMCs.

The CDR3 loop reads CASSQRTGWPGELFF. The DNA for the CDR3 is TGCGCCAGCAGCCAGCGGACAGGGTGGCCCGGGGAGCTGTTTTTT. The V call is TRBV4-1, the J call TRBJ2-2, with 8 positions matching TRBD1. Trimming removed 3 bases from V and 6 bases from J; junction bases left unmatched: 6. CDR1 and CDR2 (germline): MGHRA, YSYEKL. The CDR3 runs 15 residues.